These T cell receptor beta chains were read from a single sample in a study of patients and donors after allogeneic stem cell transplantation. MiXCR, applied by TCRdb to the RT-PCR reads, yields one record per CDR3 protein. The profile covers 200,000 to 250,000 distinct CDR3 sequences, with 12% to 15% appearing a single time and around 10% taken by the ten largest. The source material was blood, either unsorted or a sorted T cell fraction (not recorded which). The receptors originated from a human donor who was either an allogeneic HSCT recipient or a stem cell or donor lymphocyte infusion donor (not recorded which). It is not recorded whose cells these are; they may come from a transplant donor. The CDR3 runs from the conserved cysteine through the conserved F or W. The D gene is left open where the match is weak. A row's size may be missing; if present it is once, few, many or a size class.

v_call	clone_size	d_call	j_call	cdr3_aa	cdr3_nt
TRBV4-1	.	TRBD1	TRBJ1-4	CASRQTGDEKLFF	TGCGCCAGCAGACAAACAGGGGATGAAAAACTGTTTTTT
TRBV10-2	many	.	TRBJ2-7	CASSGSGALSYEQYF	TGCGCCAGCAGTGGATCAGGGGCCCTCTCCTACGAGCAGTACTTC
TRBV19	.	.	TRBJ2-2	CASSGSRGEKNTGELFF	TGTGCCAGTAGTGGGTCTCGGGGAGAAAAGAACACCGGGGAGCTGTTTTTT
TRBV5-6	.	.	TRBJ1-1	CASVGQMNTEAFF	TGTGCCAGTGTTGGACAGATGAACACTGAAGCTTTCTTT
TRBV5-4	.	.	TRBJ2-6	CASSRRQALPSGANVLTF	TGTGCCAGCAGCCGTAGACAGGCACTGCCCTCTGGGGCCAACGTCCTGACTTTC
TRBV6-1	.	.	TRBJ1-1	CASSRLDGGPGEAFF	TGTGCCAGCAGCCGTCTTGATGGGGGGCCGGGTGAAGCTTTCTTT
TRBV11-1	.	TRBD2	TRBJ2-5	CASSLDLRGIGGGETQYF	TGTGCCAGCAGCTTAGACCTCCGGGGGATAGGCGGGGGAGAGACCCAGTACTTC
TRBV5-1	few	TRBD2	TRBJ2-7	CASSSGGGSSYEQYF	TGCGCCAGCAGCTCCGGGGGGGGGAGCTCCTACGAGCAGTACTTC
TRBV24-1	.	.	TRBJ2-6	CATSPDWGANVLTF	TGTGCCACCAGTCCTGATTGGGGGGCCAACGTCCTGACTTTC
TRBV25-1	.	.	TRBJ1-3	CASSGYGRLSGNTIYF	TGTGCCAGCAGTGGGTACGGGCGGTTATCTGGAAACACCATATATTTT
TRBV5-1	many	.	TRBJ1-5	CASSLEGVNQPQHF	TGCGCCAGCAGCTTGGAGGGGGTCAATCAGCCCCAGCATTTT
TRBV5-6	.	.	TRBJ1-6	CASSLGRENSPLHF	TGTGCCAGCAGCTTAGGCAGGGAGAATTCACCCCTCCACTTT
TRBV12-5	.	.	TRBJ2-5	CASGLVVGNQYQETQYF	TGTGCTAGTGGTTTGGTAGTTGGAAATCAGTACCAAGAGACCCAGTACTTC
TRBV28	few	TRBD1	TRBJ1-2	CSTGAYGYTF	TGCTCAACAGGGGCCTATGGCTACACCTTC
TRBV5-1	many	.	TRBJ2-3	CASSLEGTDTQYF	TGTGCCAGCAGCTTGGAAGGTACAGATACGCAGTATTTT
TRBV4-1	.	.	TRBJ1-1	CASSQDEDLLLRKKAFF	TGCGCCAGCAGCCAAGACGAGGACTTACTGTTAAGAAAAAAAGCTTTCTTT
TRBV5-1	.	.	TRBJ1-1	CASSLPTEGNTEAFF	TGCGCCAGCAGCCTCCCGACAGAAGGGAACACTGAAGCTTTCTTT
TRBV27	many	.	TRBJ2-2	CASRTGPGELFF	TGTGCCAGCCGCACCGGGCCCGGGGAGCTGTTTTTT
TRBV7-2	few	.	TRBJ2-1	CASQQGYNEQFF	TGTGCCAGCCAGCAGGGCTACAATGAGCAGTTCTTC
TRBV3-1	.	.	TRBJ1-5	CASSQEVGQPQHF	TGTGCCAGCAGCCAAGAGGTGGGTCAGCCCCAGCATTTT
TRBV30	few	TRBD2	TRBJ2-1	CAWRALGGEQFF	TGTGCCTGGAGGGCTCTTGGGGGGGAACAGTTCTTC
TRBV7-9	few	.	TRBJ1-2	CASSLGSAGAVGYTF	TGTGCCAGCAGCTTAGGGAGTGCCGGGGCGGTTGGCTACACCTTC
TRBV12-3/TRBV12-4	.	TRBD2	TRBJ2-7	CASSLALGLVSHEQYF	TGTGCCAGCAGTTTAGCACTGGGACTAGTAAGCCACGAGCAGTACTTC
TRBV19	few	.	TRBJ1-5	CASTRGRAQHF	TGTGCCAGTACCCGCGGTCGGGCCCAGCATTTT
TRBV12-3/TRBV12-4	few	TRBD1	TRBJ1-1	CASSRTGALLTEAFF	TGTGCCAGCAGCCGGACAGGGGCCCTATTGACTGAAGCTTTCTTT
TRBV5-1	many	TRBD1	TRBJ1-5	CASSSGQGDQPQHF	TGTGCCAGCAGCTCGGGACAGGGTGATCAGCCCCAGCATTTT
TRBV6-1	.	.	TRBJ2-5	CASSDYPTETQYF	TGTGCCAGCAGTGACTACCCGACGGAGACCCAGTACTTC
TRBV6-2/TRBV6-3	.	TRBD1	TRBJ1-2	CARPTGNGYTF	TGTGCCAGACCGACAGGGAATGGCTACACCTTC
TRBV29-1	many	.	TRBJ2-4	CSVEEGRTGNIQYF	TGCAGCGTTGAAGAAGGTAGGACCGGAAACATTCAGTACTTC